This T cell receptor beta chain appears in the sequencing data of a study of blood T cells in healthy people across ages. The CDR3 runs 14 residues. Trimming shortened V by 5 bases and J by 4 bases, and 14 bases separated the two germline ends. Through a sample-barcoded 5' primer and a J-beta primer mix, a second PCR was run for roughly 6 to 12 cycles. TCRdb reprocessed the 5' RACE reads via MiXCR and lists one record per CDR3 protein. The repertoire has some 1.5 million distinct CDR3 sequences, 28% of them found once; the top ten carry over 7%. The specimen sequenced was blood. This TCR derives from a woman in her 30s in good health. This sequence joins TRBV12-3 or TRBV12-4 and TRBJ1-1, with D possibly TRBD1 on 6 matching bases. The CDR3 DNA reads as TGTGCCAGCAGTCTCCAGGGGCCGGTCACTGAAGCTTTCTTT. Translating it yields CASSLQGPVTEAFF.